Listed here are 5 T cell receptor beta chains from one sample, sequenced in a study of T-cell memory formation after mild COVID-19. TCRdb processed the 5' RACE reads anew with MiXCR; each CDR3 protein has one entry. The top ten hold around 3.8% of the sample, which has under 300,000 distinct CDR3 sequences, roughly 17% seen once. The specimen sequenced was PBMCs or a T cell subset sorted from them (not recorded which). These receptors were taken from a man in his late teens or twenties who had mild COVID-19 (a few samples of this study predate the infection). Cell type and time point are not known.

CDR3 region: CASSSTGIESSETQYF. The CDR3 DNA sequence: TGTGCCAGCAGCTCAACCGGGATCGAGTCATCAGAGACCCAGTACTTC. The V call is TRBV7-9, the J call TRBJ2-5; perhaps TRBD2 as D (5 bases). Trimming removed 4 bases from V and 4 bases from J, with 19 bases in between. The CDR3 consists of 16 residues. Germline V gene sequence: CDR1 SEHNR, CDR2 FQNEAQ (reference sequence).

This chain joins TRBV4-3 and TRBJ2-2, with 9 bases that match TRBD1. There are 16 residues in the CDR3. The trim removed 2 bases at V and 5 bases at J, leaving 6 bases unmatched. The germline CDR1 and CDR2 sequences are LGHNA and YSLEER. CDR3 sequence reads: CASSQFPGQGTGELFF. For the CDR3, the DNA is TGCGCCAGCAGCCAATTCCCGGGACAGGGTACCGGGGAGCTGTTTTTT.

The rearrangement joins TRBV4-3 to TRBJ2-2; the D is unclear. The CDR3 has 16 residues. The V and J ends lost 4 bases and 4 bases respectively, with 16 bases between them. Per the germline V gene, CDR1 is LGHNA and CDR2 is YSLEER. CDR3 amino acids: CASSLRTVLGTGELFF. CDR3 DNA sequence: TGCGCCAGCAGCCTACGGACGGTCTTAGGCACCGGGGAGCTGTTTTTT.

This clonotype was observed a handful of times. The J gene is TRBJ1-4, the V gene TRBV7-2, with TRBD1 as a possible D gene (6 bases). The CDR3 covers 17 residues. Trimming cost V 1 base and J 3 bases, with 15 bases left between them. The germline V gene encodes CDR1 SGHTA and CDR2 FQGNSA. CDR3 region: CASSLDLRTAANEKLFF. CDR3 bases: TGTGCCAGCAGCTTAGATTTGAGGACAGCAGCTAATGAAAAACTGTTTTTT.

The chain employs TRBV28 and TRBJ2-3; no clear D gene. This CDR3 has 15 amino acids. The germline V gene encodes CDR1 MDHEN and CDR2 SYDVKM. Trimming pared 4 bases from V and 2 bases from J, leaving 13 bases between. CDR3 in DNA: TGTGCCAGCAGTTCACCCCACGGAACCACAGATACGCAGTATTTT. The encoded protein is CASSSPHGTTDTQYF.